This T cell receptor beta chain was documented in a study of blood T cell repertoires in COVID-19. The wider study: The United States, Italy and Spain provided the acute and convalescent COVID-19 samples. T cells, B-cell-depleted T cells, or PBMCs supplied cDNA or gDNA.

The assay was immunoSEQ multiplex PCR, and TCRdb's table has in-frame clones only and misses some. The sample consists of approximately 500,000 clones, 85% to 90% of them appearing once. Enrolment of Seattle patients took place during active infection, and they were followed longitudinally. Germline V CDR1 and CDR2: GTSNPN, SVGIG (reference sequence). V shed 3 bases and J 3 bases; nucleotides not matched to a gene: 4. This CDR3 spans 13 amino acids. The sample consisted of peripheral blood. This chain uses TRBV30 with TRBJ2-7; TRBD1 agrees at 8 bases. This sequence originates from a woman in her 50s with COVID-19, enrolled during active disease. Here the CDR3 DNA reads TGTGCCTGGAGGACGACAGGGGTCTACGAGCAGTACTTC. Translated, it gives CAWRTTGVYEQYF.